This TCR beta chain was identified during a study of monozygotic twins with cystic fibrosis. Study as a whole: Library input was around 3.1 micrograms of fragmented DNA, with roughly 14 PCR cycles.

In this sample, this clone turned up once. This CDR3 region has 14 residues. V was pared by 5 bases and J by 6 bases, with 17 bases between. Germline loops: CDR1 SGHVS, CDR2 FQNEAQ. Sequenced by immunoSEQ multiplex PCR; TCRdb stores in-frame clones only, minus some. The sample carries around 9,500 clones, 98% recorded once. This chain uses TRBV7-8 with TRBJ2-7; the D call may be TRBD1 or TRBD2 (5 bases each). The sample comprised blood. This TCR was sampled from a girl aged 2 to 9 with cystic fibrosis. CDR3 residues: CASSPAGPRGEQYF. CDR3 DNA sequence: TGTGCCAGCAGCCCGGCGGGTCCTAGGGGCGAGCAGTACTTC. Variable domain in full (rest from reference TRBV7-8 and TRBJ2-7): GAGVSQSPRYKVAKRGQDVALRCDPISGHVSLFWYQQALGQGPEFLTYFQNEAQLDKSGLPSDRFFAERPEGSVSTLKIQRTQQEDSAVYLCASSPAGPRGEQYFGPGTRLTVT.